This T cell receptor (beta chain) was obtained from a study of blood T cell repertoires in COVID-19. The CDR3 is 13 amino acids. Germline CDR1 SGDLS, CDR2 YYNGEE. V was pared by 0 bases and J by 7 bases, with 8 bases between. Clones were read by immunoSEQ multiplex PCR, and TCRdb kept only the in-frame ones, dropping some. The sample yields roughly 200,000 clones, 70% to 80% seen once. The receptor was derived from a man aged 50 to 59 who had recovered from COVID-19. The chain recombines TRBV9 with TRBJ2-1, with a possible D match to TRBD2 (6 bases). The sequencing sample was made of peripheral blood. The CDR3 here is CASSVAGANEQFF. Written as DNA, the CDR3 is TGTGCCAGCAGCGTAGCGGGAGCTAATGAGCAGTTCTTC.